These T cell receptor beta chains were read from a single sample in a study of response to subunit inactivated influenza vaccine. TCRdb used MiXCR to reprocess the RT-PCR reads, holding one entry per CDR3 protein. Found here are around 480,000 distinct CDR3 sequences, more than 15% of them singletons; the top ten hold 3%. The sequences come from CD4+ T cells sorted from PBMCs, collected around 25 months after vaccination. The receptors shown here come from a man between 50 and 69 years old who received an inactivated influenza vaccine. Each CDR3 is given with its conserved first and last residue. Each record gives: CDR3 protein, J gene, CDR3 length, D gene, V gene. The D gene is left open where the match is weak.

CDR3 protein: CASSSGTSAYNEQFF
J gene: TRBJ2-1
CDR3 length: 15
D gene: TRBD2
V gene: TRBV12-3/TRBV12-4

CDR3 protein: CASSLGQGTNTGELFF
J gene: TRBJ2-2
CDR3 length: 16
D gene: -
V gene: TRBV11-1

CDR3 protein: CASSQAGLEQFF
J gene: TRBJ2-1
CDR3 length: 12
D gene: -
V gene: TRBV4-2

CDR3 protein: CASVRDRGVGEQFF
J gene: TRBJ2-1
CDR3 length: 14
D gene: TRBD1
V gene: TRBV6-5

CDR3 protein: CSALLGQIQETQYF
J gene: TRBJ2-5
CDR3 length: 14
D gene: -
V gene: TRBV20-1

CDR3 protein: CSVRILAGEGETQYF
J gene: TRBJ2-5
CDR3 length: 15
D gene: TRBD2
V gene: TRBV20-1

CDR3 protein: CASSYPPGGSFTEAFF
J gene: TRBJ1-1
CDR3 length: 16
D gene: -
V gene: TRBV6-2/TRBV6-3

CDR3 protein: CASKRGRTSTDTQYF
J gene: TRBJ2-3
CDR3 length: 15
D gene: -
V gene: TRBV7-2

CDR3 protein: CASSQLAGAGEQFF
J gene: TRBJ2-1
CDR3 length: 14
D gene: TRBD2
V gene: TRBV6-2/TRBV6-3

CDR3 protein: CASSLEGRDGFQETQYF
J gene: TRBJ2-5
CDR3 length: 17
D gene: -
V gene: TRBV11-2

CDR3 protein: CSARAYQREFRPEQFF
J gene: TRBJ2-1
CDR3 length: 16
D gene: TRBD2
V gene: TRBV20-1

CDR3 protein: CASSFNRGNTEAFF
J gene: TRBJ1-1
CDR3 length: 14
D gene: -
V gene: TRBV27

CDR3 protein: CASSSRHGNSPLHF
J gene: TRBJ1-6
CDR3 length: 14
D gene: -
V gene: TRBV5-1

CDR3 protein: CASSLAGGLNEQFF
J gene: TRBJ2-1
CDR3 length: 14
D gene: -
V gene: TRBV12-3/TRBV12-4

CDR3 protein: CASSPEAGGRETQYF
J gene: TRBJ2-5
CDR3 length: 15
D gene: TRBD2
V gene: TRBV3-1

CDR3 protein: CSARTGAQPQHF
J gene: TRBJ1-5
CDR3 length: 12
D gene: TRBD1
V gene: TRBV20-1

CDR3 protein: CASSLARAGAPTGELFF
J gene: TRBJ2-2
CDR3 length: 17
D gene: -
V gene: TRBV28

CDR3 protein: CASSLGQQNEQFF
J gene: TRBJ2-1
CDR3 length: 13
D gene: TRBD1
V gene: TRBV5-1

CDR3 protein: CAISESGTGVETQYF
J gene: TRBJ2-5
CDR3 length: 15
D gene: TRBD1
V gene: TRBV10-3

CDR3 protein: CSARSGQGYNEQFF
J gene: TRBJ2-1
CDR3 length: 14
D gene: TRBD1
V gene: TRBV20-1

CDR3 protein: CATSRAASKGNYEQYF
J gene: TRBJ2-7
CDR3 length: 16
D gene: -
V gene: TRBV15

CDR3 protein: CASSQEYTNYGYTF
J gene: TRBJ1-2
CDR3 length: 14
D gene: -
V gene: TRBV4-3

CDR3 protein: CSAREPVTEKLFF
J gene: TRBJ1-4
CDR3 length: 13
D gene: -
V gene: TRBV20-1

CDR3 protein: CASSLPRLAYNEQFF
J gene: TRBJ2-1
CDR3 length: 15
D gene: TRBD2
V gene: TRBV12-3/TRBV12-4

CDR3 protein: CASSGQGSANEKLFF
J gene: TRBJ1-4
CDR3 length: 15
D gene: TRBD1
V gene: TRBV5-1

CDR3 protein: CAISADSNNEQFF
J gene: TRBJ2-1
CDR3 length: 13
D gene: -
V gene: TRBV10-3

CDR3 protein: CASSQDTPSVQYF
J gene: TRBJ2-4
CDR3 length: 13
D gene: -
V gene: TRBV4-3

CDR3 protein: CATLSTITGTGSYEQYF
J gene: TRBJ2-7
CDR3 length: 17
D gene: TRBD1
V gene: TRBV28

CDR3 protein: CASSQGAIPGYTF
J gene: TRBJ1-2
CDR3 length: 13
D gene: TRBD1
V gene: TRBV5-1

CDR3 protein: CASSGTGGVDTQYF
J gene: TRBJ2-3
CDR3 length: 14
D gene: TRBD1
V gene: TRBV2

CDR3 protein: CAISDRQNTAAFF
J gene: TRBJ1-1
CDR3 length: 13
D gene: -
V gene: TRBV10-3

CDR3 protein: CASSPRLADQETQYF
J gene: TRBJ2-5
CDR3 length: 15
D gene: TRBD2
V gene: TRBV27

CDR3 protein: CASSLAIRGTEAFF
J gene: TRBJ1-1
CDR3 length: 14
D gene: -
V gene: TRBV5-1

CDR3 protein: CASSAQGNTGELFF
J gene: TRBJ2-2
CDR3 length: 14
D gene: -
V gene: TRBV6-1

CDR3 protein: CASSLGYTTDTQYF
J gene: TRBJ2-3
CDR3 length: 14
D gene: -
V gene: TRBV5-5

CDR3 protein: CASTAHSNTEAFF
J gene: TRBJ1-1
CDR3 length: 13
D gene: -
V gene: TRBV2

CDR3 protein: CASRSDLKGIGQYF
J gene: TRBJ2-7
CDR3 length: 14
D gene: -
V gene: TRBV11-2